This T cell receptor (beta chain) stems from a study of blood T cell repertoires in COVID-19. This CDR3 has 17 residues. V shed 5 bases and J shed 4 bases, with 18 bases lying between them. Germline CDR1 reads SEHNR; CDR2 reads FQNEAQ (reference sequence). Under the authors' procedure: Amplifying reference gene primers gave estimates of nucleated cell counts. The table came from immunoSEQ multiplex PCR; TCRdb's copy has only in-frame clones and leaves some out. V and J calls and clone size are given by that table; D and trimming were obtained from the DNA. The table lists fewer than 75,000 clones, over 80% of them singletons.

Sequencing was performed on peripheral blood. This TCR was recovered from a man aged 45-60 years with active COVID-19. The chain joins TRBV7-9 to TRBJ1-6; TRBD1 might be the D (5 bases). CDR3 bases: TGTGCCAGCAGCCCCCTTCCGGGGGAACTTTATAATTCACCCCTCCACTTT. This gives the protein CASSPLPGELYNSPLHF.